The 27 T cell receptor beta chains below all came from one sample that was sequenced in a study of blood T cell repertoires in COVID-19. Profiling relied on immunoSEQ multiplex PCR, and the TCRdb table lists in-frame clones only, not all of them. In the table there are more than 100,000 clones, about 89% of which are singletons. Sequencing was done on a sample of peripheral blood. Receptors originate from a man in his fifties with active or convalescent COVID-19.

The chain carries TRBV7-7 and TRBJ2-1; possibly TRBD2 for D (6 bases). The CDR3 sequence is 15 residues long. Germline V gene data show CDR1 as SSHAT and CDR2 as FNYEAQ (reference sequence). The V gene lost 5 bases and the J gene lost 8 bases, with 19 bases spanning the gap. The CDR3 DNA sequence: TGTGCCAGCAGCCCAGGAGCGACTAGTTTCGATGAGCAGTTCTTC. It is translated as CASSPGATSFDEQFF.

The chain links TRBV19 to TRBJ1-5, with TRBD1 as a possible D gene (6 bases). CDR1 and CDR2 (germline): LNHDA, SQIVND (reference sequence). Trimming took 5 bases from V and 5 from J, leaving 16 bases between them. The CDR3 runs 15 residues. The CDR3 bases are TGTGCCAGTAGTCCACCCGGACAGCTTCATCAGCCCCAGCATTTT. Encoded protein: CASSPPGQLHQPQHF.

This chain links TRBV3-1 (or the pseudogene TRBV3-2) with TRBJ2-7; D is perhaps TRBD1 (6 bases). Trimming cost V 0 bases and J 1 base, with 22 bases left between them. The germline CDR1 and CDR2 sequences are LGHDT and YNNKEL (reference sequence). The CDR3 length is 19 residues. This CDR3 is CASSQEPNYRDKPSYEQYF. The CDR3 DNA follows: TGTGCCAGCAGCCAAGAGCCAAATTACCGGGACAAACCTTCCTACGAGCAGTACTTC.

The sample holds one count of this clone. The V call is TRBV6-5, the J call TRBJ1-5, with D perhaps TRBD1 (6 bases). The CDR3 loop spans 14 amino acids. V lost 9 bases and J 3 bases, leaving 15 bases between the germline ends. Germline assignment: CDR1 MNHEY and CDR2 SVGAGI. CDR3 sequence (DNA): TGTGCCAGTTCCGTGAACAGGGCCAATCAGCCCCAGCATTTT. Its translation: CASSVNRANQPQHF.

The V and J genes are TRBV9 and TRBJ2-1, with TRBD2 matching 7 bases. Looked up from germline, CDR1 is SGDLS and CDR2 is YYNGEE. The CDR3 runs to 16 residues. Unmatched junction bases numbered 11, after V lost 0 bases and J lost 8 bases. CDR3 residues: CASSVDGGRRAYEQFF. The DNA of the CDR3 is TGTGCCAGCAGCGTAGACGGCGGGAGAAGGGCGTATGAGCAGTTCTTC. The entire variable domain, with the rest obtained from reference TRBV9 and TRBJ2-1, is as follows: DSGVTQTPKHLITATGQRVTLRCSPRSGDLSVYWYQQSLDQGLQFLIQYYNGEERAKGNILERFSAQQFPDLHSELNLSSLELGDSALYFCASSVDGGRRAYEQFFGPGTRLTVL.

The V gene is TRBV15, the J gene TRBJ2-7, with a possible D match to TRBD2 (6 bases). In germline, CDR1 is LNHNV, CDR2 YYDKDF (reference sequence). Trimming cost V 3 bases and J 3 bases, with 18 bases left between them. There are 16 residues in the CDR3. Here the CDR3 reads CATSSRLGPRDYEQYF. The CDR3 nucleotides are TGTGCCACCAGCAGCCGACTAGGGCCGAGAGACTACGAGCAGTACTTC.

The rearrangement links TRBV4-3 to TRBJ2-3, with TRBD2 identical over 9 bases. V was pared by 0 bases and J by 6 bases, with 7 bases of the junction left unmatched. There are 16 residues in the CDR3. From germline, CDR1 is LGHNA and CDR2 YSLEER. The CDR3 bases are TGCGCCAGCAGCCAAGACTTTAGCGGGGGTTGGGATACGCAGTATTTT. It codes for CASSQDFSGGWDTQYF.

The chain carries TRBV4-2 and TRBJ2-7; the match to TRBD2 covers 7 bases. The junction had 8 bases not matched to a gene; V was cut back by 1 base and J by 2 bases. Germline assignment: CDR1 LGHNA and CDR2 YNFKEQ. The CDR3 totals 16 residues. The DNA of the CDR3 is TGTGCCAGCAGCCAAGGACCTGCGGGGGACGCCTACGAGCAGTACTTC. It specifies CASSQGPAGDAYEQYF.

CDR3 sequence (DNA): TGTGCCAGCTGTTATTCGGGGGCTGGGGCCAACGTCCTGACTTTC. Translation gives CASCYSGAGANVLTF. The chain uses TRBV2 and TRBJ2-6; weak D call: TRBD2 (6 bases). This CDR3 comprises 15 residues. Germline V lookup: CDR1 SNHLY, CDR2 FYNNEI. Deletions cut 8 bases from V and 2 bases from J, with 13 bases between.

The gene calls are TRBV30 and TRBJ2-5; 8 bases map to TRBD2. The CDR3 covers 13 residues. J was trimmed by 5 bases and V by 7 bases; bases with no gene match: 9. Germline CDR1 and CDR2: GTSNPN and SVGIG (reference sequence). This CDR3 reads CASGGLARETQYF. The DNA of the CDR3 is TGTGCCTCGGGGGGGCTAGCGCGGGAGACCCAGTACTTC.

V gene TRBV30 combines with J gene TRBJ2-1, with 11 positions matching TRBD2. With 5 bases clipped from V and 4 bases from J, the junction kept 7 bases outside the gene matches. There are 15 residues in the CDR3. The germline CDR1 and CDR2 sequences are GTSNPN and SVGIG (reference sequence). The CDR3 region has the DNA TGTGCCTGGGCCGGTTTAGCGGGAGGGTACAATGAGCAGTTCTTC. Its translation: CAWAGLAGGYNEQFF.

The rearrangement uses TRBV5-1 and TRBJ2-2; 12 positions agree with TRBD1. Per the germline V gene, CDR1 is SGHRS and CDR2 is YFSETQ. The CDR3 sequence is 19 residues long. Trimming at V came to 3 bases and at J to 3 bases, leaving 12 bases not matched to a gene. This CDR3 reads CASSSERDRGQLDTGELFF. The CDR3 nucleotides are TGCGCCAGCAGCTCAGAGCGGGACAGGGGGCAATTGGACACCGGGGAGCTGTTTTTT.

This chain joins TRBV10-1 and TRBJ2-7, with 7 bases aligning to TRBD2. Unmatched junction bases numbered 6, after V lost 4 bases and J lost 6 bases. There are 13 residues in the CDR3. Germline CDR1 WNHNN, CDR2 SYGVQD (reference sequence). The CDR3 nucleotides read TGCGCCAGCAGTGCAGGACTAGTTGGCGAGCAGTACTTC. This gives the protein CASSAGLVGEQYF.

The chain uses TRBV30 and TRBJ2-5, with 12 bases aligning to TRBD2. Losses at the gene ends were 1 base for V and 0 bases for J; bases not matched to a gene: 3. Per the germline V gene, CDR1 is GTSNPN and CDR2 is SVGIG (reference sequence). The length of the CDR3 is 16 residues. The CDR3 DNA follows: TGTGCCTGGAGTGACGGGACTAGCGGGCACCAAGAGACCCAGTACTTC. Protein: CAWSDGTSGHQETQYF. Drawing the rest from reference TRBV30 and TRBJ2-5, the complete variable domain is SQTIHQWPATLVQPVGSPLSLECTVEGTSNPNLYWYRQAAGRGLQLLFYSVGIGQISSEVPQNLSASRPQDRQFILSSKKLLLSDSGFYLCAWSDGTSGHQETQYFGPGTRLLVL.

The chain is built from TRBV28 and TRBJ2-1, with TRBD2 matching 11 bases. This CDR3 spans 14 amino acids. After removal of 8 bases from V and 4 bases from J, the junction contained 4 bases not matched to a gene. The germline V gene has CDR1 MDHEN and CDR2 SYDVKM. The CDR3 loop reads CASGVAGGYNEQFF. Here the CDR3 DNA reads TGTGCCAGCGGAGTAGCGGGAGGGTACAATGAGCAGTTCTTC.

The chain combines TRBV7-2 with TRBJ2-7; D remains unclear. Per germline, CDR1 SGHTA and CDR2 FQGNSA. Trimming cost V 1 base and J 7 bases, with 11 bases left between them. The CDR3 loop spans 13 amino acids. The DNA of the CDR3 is TGTGCCAGCAGCTTAGTTAGCAGCCGGGAGCAGTACTTC. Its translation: CASSLVSSREQYF.

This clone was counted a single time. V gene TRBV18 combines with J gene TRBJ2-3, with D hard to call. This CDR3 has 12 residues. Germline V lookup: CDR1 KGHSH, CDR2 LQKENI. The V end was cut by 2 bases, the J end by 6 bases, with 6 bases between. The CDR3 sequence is CASSPDTDTQYF. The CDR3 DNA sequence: TGTGCCAGCTCACCAGACACGGATACGCAGTATTTT.

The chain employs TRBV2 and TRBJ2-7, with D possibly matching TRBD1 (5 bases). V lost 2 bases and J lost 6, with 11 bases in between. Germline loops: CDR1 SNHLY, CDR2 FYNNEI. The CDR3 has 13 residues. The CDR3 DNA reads TGTGCCAGCAGTGAACAGGACAACGGCGAGCAGTACTTC. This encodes CASSEQDNGEQYF.

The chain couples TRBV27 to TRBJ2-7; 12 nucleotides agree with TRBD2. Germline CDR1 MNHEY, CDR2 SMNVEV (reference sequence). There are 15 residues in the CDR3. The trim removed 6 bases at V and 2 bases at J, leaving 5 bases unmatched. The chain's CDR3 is CASSTSSGRAYEQYF. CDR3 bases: TGTGCCAGCAGCACTTCTAGCGGGAGGGCCTACGAGCAGTACTTC.

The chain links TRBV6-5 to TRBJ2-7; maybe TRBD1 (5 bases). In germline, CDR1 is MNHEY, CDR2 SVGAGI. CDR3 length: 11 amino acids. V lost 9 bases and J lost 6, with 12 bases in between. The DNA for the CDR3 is TGTGCCAGTGCTAGGGGTTCCGAGCAGTACTTC. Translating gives CASARGSEQYF.

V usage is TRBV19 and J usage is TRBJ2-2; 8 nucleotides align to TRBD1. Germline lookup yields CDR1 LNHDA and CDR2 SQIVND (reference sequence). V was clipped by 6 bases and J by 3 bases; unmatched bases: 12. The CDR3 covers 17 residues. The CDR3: CASSPRQGPMDTGELFF. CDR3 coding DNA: TGTGCCAGTAGCCCCCGACAGGGGCCCATGGACACCGGGGAGCTGTTTTTT.

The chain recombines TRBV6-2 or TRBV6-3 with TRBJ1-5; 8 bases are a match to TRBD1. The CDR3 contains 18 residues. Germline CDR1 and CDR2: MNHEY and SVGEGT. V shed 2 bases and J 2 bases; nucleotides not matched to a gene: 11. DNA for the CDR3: TGTGCCAGCAGTTACCCAATATCACAGGGGGGTGGCAATCAGCCCCAGCATTTT. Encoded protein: CASSYPISQGGGNQPQHF.

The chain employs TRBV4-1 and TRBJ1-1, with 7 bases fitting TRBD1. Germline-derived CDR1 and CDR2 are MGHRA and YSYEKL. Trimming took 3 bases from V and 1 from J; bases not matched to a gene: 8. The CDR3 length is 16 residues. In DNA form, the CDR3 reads TGCGCCAGCAGCCACCCCCTGACAGGGAGGAACACTGAAGCTTTCTTT. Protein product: CASSHPLTGRNTEAFF.

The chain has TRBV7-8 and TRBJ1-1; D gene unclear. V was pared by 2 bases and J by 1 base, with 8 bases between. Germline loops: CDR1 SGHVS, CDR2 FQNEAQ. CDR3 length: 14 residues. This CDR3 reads CASSLWSENTEAFF. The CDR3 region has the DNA TGTGCCAGCAGCTTATGGTCAGAGAACACTGAAGCTTTCTTT.

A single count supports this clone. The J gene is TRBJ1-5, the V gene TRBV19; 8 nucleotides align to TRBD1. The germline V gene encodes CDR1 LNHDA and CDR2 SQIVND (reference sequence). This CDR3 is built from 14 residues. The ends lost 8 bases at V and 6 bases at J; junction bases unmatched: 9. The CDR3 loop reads CASSTGTGGQPQHF. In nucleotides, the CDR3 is TGTGCCAGTTCCACCGGGACAGGAGGTCAGCCCCAGCATTTT.

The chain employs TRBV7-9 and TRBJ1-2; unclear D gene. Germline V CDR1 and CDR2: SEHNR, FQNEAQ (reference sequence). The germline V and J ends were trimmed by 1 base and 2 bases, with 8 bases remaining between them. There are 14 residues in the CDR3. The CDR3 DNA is TGTGCCAGCAGCTTAGAGAGGGTAAACTATGGCTACACCTTC. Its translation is CASSLERVNYGYTF. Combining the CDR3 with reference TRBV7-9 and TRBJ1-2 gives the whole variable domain DTGVSQNPRHKITKRGQNVTFRCDPISEHNRLYWYRQTLGQGPEFLTYFQNEAQLEKSRLLSDRFSAERPKGSFSTLEIQRTEQGDSAMYLCASSLERVNYGYTFGSGTRLTVV.

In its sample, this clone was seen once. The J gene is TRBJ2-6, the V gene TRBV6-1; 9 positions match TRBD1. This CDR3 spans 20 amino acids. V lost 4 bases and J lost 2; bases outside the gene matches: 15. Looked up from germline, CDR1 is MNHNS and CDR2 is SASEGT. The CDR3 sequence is CASSALVLTGGPPGANVLTF. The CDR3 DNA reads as TGTGCCAGCAGTGCACTTGTCTTGACAGGGGGACCCCCTGGGGCCAACGTCCTGACTTTC.